A selection of T cell receptor beta chains follows, all from one sample in a study of blood T cell repertoires in COVID-19. Method: immunoSEQ multiplex PCR; TCRdb's copy keeps in-frame clones and lacks some. The table has 15,000 or so clones, approximately 86% seen once. Sample: peripheral blood. The source of these receptors is a human donor in a cohort sampled during active COVID-19. The CDR3 runs from the conserved cysteine through the conserved F or W. A D gene is named only where the DNA matches it firmly. Size values are once, few and many counts, or a class for expanded clones, and some rows have none.

.	.	TRBJ2-7	TRBV5-6	CASSLVGVYEQYF	TGTGCCAGCAGCTTAGTCGGGGTCTACGAGCAGTACTTC
once	.	TRBJ1-2	TRBV14	CASSPLGHHNYGYTF	TGTGCCAGCAGCCCTCTGGGACACCATAACTATGGCTACACCTTC
few	.	TRBJ2-1	TRBV7-3	CASSLTLGASYNEQFF	TGTGCCAGCAGCTTAACGCTGGGGGCTTCCTACAATGAGCAGTTCTTC
.	.	TRBJ1-4	TRBV30	CAWSEGVEEKLFF	TGTGCCTGGAGTGAGGGGGTAGAAGAAAAACTGTTTTTT
.	TRBD1	TRBJ2-5	TRBV7-9	CASSRGQGETQYF	TGTGCCAGCAGCCGAGGACAGGGCGAGACCCAGTACTTC
.	.	TRBJ2-2	TRBV2	CASSEERADLSGELFF	TGTGCCAGCAGTGAGGAGCGCGCCGACCTTAGCGGGGAGCTGTTTTTT
.	.	TRBJ1-1	TRBV3-1/TRBV3-2	CASSSQGNTEAFF	TGTGCCAGCAGCTCACAGGGGAACACTGAAGCTTTCTTT
.	.	TRBJ1-1	TRBV9	CASSAQGRGTEAFF	TGTGCCAGCAGCGCACAGGGAAGGGGGACTGAAGCTTTCTTT
.	TRBD1	TRBJ2-1	TRBV18	CASSPPDRAYNEQFF	TGTGCCAGCTCACCACCGGACAGGGCGTACAATGAGCAGTTCTTC
.	.	TRBJ1-2	TRBV19	CASTQVQGSYGYTF	TGTGCCAGTACCCAGGTACAGGGAAGCTATGGCTACACCTTC
.	TRBD2	TRBJ2-4	TRBV7-6	CASSSPSGGNIQYF	TGTGCCAGCAGTTCCCCGAGCGGGGGAAACATTCAGTACTTC
.	.	TRBJ2-3	TRBV5-1	CASSLARDTYTDTQYF	TGCGCCAGCAGCTTGGCCAGAGACACCTACACAGATACGCAGTATTTT
few	.	TRBJ1-6	TRBV7-8	CASSFLTGMTDSPLHF	TGTGCCAGCAGCTTCCTTACAGGGATGACGGATTCACCCCTCCACTTT
.	.	TRBJ2-3	TRBV4-3	CASSRGVEGDYTDTQYF	TGCGCCAGCAGCCGAGGTGTGGAGGGGGACTACACAGATACGCAGTATTTT
.	TRBD1	TRBJ1-6	TRBV27	CASRTGQGFNSPLHF	TGTGCCAGCAGGACGGGACAGGGTTTCAATTCACCCCTCCACTTT
.	TRBD1	TRBJ1-5	TRBV5-1	CASSLEAGGSQPQHF	TGCGCCAGCAGCTTGGAAGCAGGGGGCAGCCAGCCCCAGCATTTT
.	TRBD2	TRBJ2-5	TRBV5-4	CASSTSGAPETQYF	TGTGCCAGCAGCACTAGCGGGGCCCCGGAGACCCAGTACTTC
.	.	TRBJ1-5	TRBV10-1	CASSELAVRPQHF	TGCGCCAGCAGTGAGTTGGCGGTGAGGCCCCAGCATTTT
.	TRBD1	TRBJ2-7	TRBV18	CASSQTTQGGEQYF	TGTGCCAGCTCCCAAACCACACAGGGGGGCGAGCAGTACTTC
.	.	TRBJ1-2	TRBV20-1	CSASKGDSYGYTF	TGCAGTGCTAGTAAGGGAGATTCCTATGGCTACACCTTC